This TCR beta chain was sequenced in a study of blood T cell repertoires in COVID-19. Study as a whole: PBMCs, B-cell-depleted T cells, or T cells provided the cDNA or gDNA that made up the material.

Profiling relied on immunoSEQ multiplex PCR, and the TCRdb table lists in-frame clones only, not all of them. This table holds approximately 340,000 clones, roughly 90% found once. V lost 4 bases to trimming and J lost 9 bases, with 11 bases between them. The CDR3 totals 12 residues. Germline CDR1 SGHRS, CDR2 YFSETQ. The chain joins TRBV5-1 to TRBJ1-5; TRBD1 is a possible D gene (5 bases). The receptor was derived from a woman aged 40 to 50 who had been exposed to COVID-19. The source material was PBMCs or T cells enriched from blood (not recorded which). CDR3 sequence reads: CASSDSTGPQHF. The CDR3 DNA follows: TGCGCCAGCAGCGACAGCACGGGGCCCCAGCATTTT.